One TCR beta chain is described in this entry. Per the original methods: Researchers report that nucleated cell counts were estimated from reference gene primer amplification. Assay: immunoSEQ multiplex PCR; the TCRdb copy retains only in-frame clones and omits some. V and J calls and clone size are as listed in that table; D and trimming were resolved from the DNA. Counted here are 55,000 to 95,000 clones, roughly 76% occurring once; the ten biggest clones make up 20% to 25%. CDR1 is SGHRS, CDR2 YFSETQ, per germline. V was clipped by 3 bases and J by 1 base; unmatched bases: 8. This CDR3 is built from 16 residues. The data originate from a study of blood T cell repertoires in COVID-19.

Sequenced material: peripheral blood. The J gene is TRBJ2-7, the V gene TRBV5-1; 9 bases match TRBD2. This clonotype originated in a woman in her seventies with acute or convalescent COVID-19. This chain's CDR3 is CASSSLSGRISYEQYF. The CDR3 nucleotides read TGCGCCAGCAGCTCGTTGAGCGGGAGGATTTCCTACGAGCAGTACTTC.